This TCR beta chain was observed in a study of shared clonotypes between healthy human individuals. Findings and limits, study-wide: Inspection by rarefaction showed sorted-subset sequencing to be incomplete despite large depth. The represented genetic and exposure-history diversity was limited by the small number of donors. Among donors, clonotype sharing was expected to be affected by sequencing depth.

Here immunoSEQ multiplex PCR was the method, and the copy in TCRdb shows in-frame clones only, minus some. The sample records hundreds of thousands of clones, around three quarters being singletons. On this clone itself: The antigen remains unidentified. Other nucleotide sequences in the sample specify the same CDR3.

This clonotype was obtained from a woman in her thirties in good health. The sequenced material came from memory CD4+ T cells sorted from blood. Subset defined: CD45RA-negative fraction.

The CDR3 region is CASSLGYEQYF. The CDR3 nucleotides are TGTGCCAGCAGCCTAGGCTACGAGCAGTACTTC. The chain has TRBV28 and TRBJ2-7, with unresolved D. Germline CDR1 and CDR2: MDHEN and SYDVKM. V lost 6 bases and J 3 bases, leaving 6 bases between the germline ends. The CDR3 contains 11 residues.